This TCR beta chain was retrieved from a study of blood T cell repertoires in COVID-19. Overall study context: Sites across the United States, Italy and Spain contributed samples from acute and convalescent COVID-19. T cells, B-cell-depleted T cells, or PBMCs provided the cDNA or gDNA that served as material.

CDR3 length: 14 residues. CDR1 and CDR2 (germline): MDHEN, SYDVKM. Trimming took 5 bases from V and 10 from J, leaving 20 bases between them. Original handling: Amplifying reference gene primers gave estimates of nucleated cell counts. Clones were sequenced by immunoSEQ multiplex PCR, and TCRdb holds only the in-frame ones, with some missing. That table gives V, J and clone size, and the DNA gave D and trimming. Altogether some 51,000 clones are present, about 93% being singletons, with the ten largest covering around 14%. The specimen was peripheral blood. The receptor was derived from a human donor with active COVID-19. The donor label of this sample is uncertain. V and J are TRBV28 and TRBJ1-1; D not certain. The CDR3 is CASSPPQALSGAFF. The CDR3 bases are TGTGCCAGCAGTCCCCCCCAGGCCCTTAGCGGAGCTTTCTTT.